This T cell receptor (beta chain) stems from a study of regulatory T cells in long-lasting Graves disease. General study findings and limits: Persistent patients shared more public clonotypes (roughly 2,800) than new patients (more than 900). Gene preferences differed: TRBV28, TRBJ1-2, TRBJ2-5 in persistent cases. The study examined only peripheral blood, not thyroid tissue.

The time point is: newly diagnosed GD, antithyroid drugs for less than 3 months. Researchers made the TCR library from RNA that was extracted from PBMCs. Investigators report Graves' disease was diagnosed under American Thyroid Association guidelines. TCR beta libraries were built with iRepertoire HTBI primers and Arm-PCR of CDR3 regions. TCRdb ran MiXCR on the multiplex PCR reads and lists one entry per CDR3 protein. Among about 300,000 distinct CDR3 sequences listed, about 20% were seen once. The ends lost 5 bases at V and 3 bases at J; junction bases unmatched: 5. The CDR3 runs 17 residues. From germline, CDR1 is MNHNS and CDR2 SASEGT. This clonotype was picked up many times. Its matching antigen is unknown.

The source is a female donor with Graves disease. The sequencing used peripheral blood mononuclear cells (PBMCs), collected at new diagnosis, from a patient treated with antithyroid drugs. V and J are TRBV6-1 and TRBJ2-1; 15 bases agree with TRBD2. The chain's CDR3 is CASSRTSGRAGYNEQFF. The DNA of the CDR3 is TGTGCCAGCAGTCGGACTAGCGGGAGGGCCGGCTACAATGAGCAGTTCTTC.